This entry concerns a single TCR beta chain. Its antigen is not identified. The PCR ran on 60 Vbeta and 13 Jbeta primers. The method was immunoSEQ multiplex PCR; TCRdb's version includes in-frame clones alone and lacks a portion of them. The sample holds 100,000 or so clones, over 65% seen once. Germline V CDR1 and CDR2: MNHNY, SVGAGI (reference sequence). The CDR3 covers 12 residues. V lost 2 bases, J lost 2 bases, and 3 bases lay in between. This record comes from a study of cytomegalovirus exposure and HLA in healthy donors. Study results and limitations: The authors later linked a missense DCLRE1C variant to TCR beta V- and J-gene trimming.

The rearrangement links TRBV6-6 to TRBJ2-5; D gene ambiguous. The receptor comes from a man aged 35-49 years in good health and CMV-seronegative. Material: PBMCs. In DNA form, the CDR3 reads TGTGCCAGCAGTTACGCGCAAGAGACCCAGTACTTC. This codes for CASSYAQETQYF.